This T cell receptor beta chain was documented in a study of blood T cell repertoires in COVID-19. Overall study: Material from acute and convalescent COVID-19 was sourced from the United States, Italy and Spain.

The germline gives CDR1 LNHDA, CDR2 SQIVND (reference sequence). The V segment lost 6 bases and the J segment 5 bases; nucleotides outside the gene matches: 6. This CDR3 spans 14 amino acids. This clone showed up just once. Authors' processing steps: Estimation of nucleated cell counts was performed using reference gene primer amplification. The repertoire was sequenced with immunoSEQ multiplex PCR; TCRdb's copy has only in-frame clones and lacks some. The V and J calls and clone size come from that table; D and trimming were worked out from the DNA. The table lists about 240,000 clones, 85% to 90% of them singletons, with about 0.99% in the top ten.

This clonotype was sampled from a woman in her thirties or forties who had recovered from COVID-19. The genes are TRBV19 and TRBJ2-1; the match to TRBD2 covers 8 bases. The sample taken for sequencing was peripheral blood. The CDR3 DNA reads TGTGCCAGTAGCGTGTTAGCGGGACACAATGAGCAGTTCTTC. Translated, it gives CASSVLAGHNEQFF.